These 10 T cell receptor beta chains share one sample of origin, sequenced in a study of early T cells in non-severe SARS-CoV-2 infection. TCRdb reanalysed the 5' RACE reads using MiXCR and keeps one entry per CDR3 protein. This sample has roughly 26,000 distinct CDR3 sequences, with 4% to 6% found just once. Material for sequencing was whole blood. These receptors all come from an adult who was a healthcare worker with PCR-confirmed SARS-CoV-2 infection or an uninfected control (not recorded which).

The table lists this clonotype with many counts. In DNA, the CDR3 is TGTGCCAGCAGTTACCCACTAGCTGCCCAGGGGAGGTACAATGAGCAGTTCTTC. Its translation is CASSYPLAAQGRYNEQFF. The rearrangement uses TRBV6-2 or TRBV6-3 and TRBJ2-1, with D perhaps given as TRBD1 or TRBD2 (6 bases each). V shed 2 bases and J shed 4 bases, with 21 bases lying between them. CDR3 length equals 18 residues. The germline V gene has CDR1 MNHEY and CDR2 SVGEGT.

This clonotype showed up just a few times. The rearrangement joins TRBV6-2 or TRBV6-3 to TRBJ1-1; no firm D call. CDR3 length equals 13 residues. V lost 2 bases and J lost 1, with 5 bases in between. CDR1 is MNHEY and CDR2 is SVGEGT in the germline V gene. The CDR3 DNA sequence: TGTGCCAGCAGTTACGAGTGGAACACTGAAGCTTTCTTT. Protein: CASSYEWNTEAFF.

This clonotype appeared a few times. The chain joins TRBV4-3 to TRBJ2-1; D is ambiguous. The CDR3 covers 16 residues. The ends were cut back, 0 bases at V and 0 bases at J, with 9 bases in the middle. Germline V gene data show CDR1 as LGHNA and CDR2 as YSLEER. CDR3 sequence (DNA): TGCGCCAGCAGCCAAGATCAATCAGACTCCTACAATGAGCAGTTCTTC. It specifies CASSQDQSDSYNEQFF.

This clonotype showed up many times. V is TRBV12-5 and J is TRBJ2-5; 9 bases are a match to TRBD1. In germline, CDR1 is LGHNT, CDR2 FRNRAP. CDR3 length equals 14 residues. Trimming cost V 2 bases and J 7 bases; bases outside gene matches: 5. In nucleotides, the CDR3 is TGTGCTAGTGGTTTGCGGGACAGGGAAGGGACCCAGTACTTC. Residues: CASGLRDREGTQYF.

This clonotype qualifies as medium-sized. CDR3 nucleotide sequence: TGTGCCAGCAGACTACAGGGCAGAGGGTACGAGCAGTACTTC. This sequence encodes CASRLQGRGYEQYF. The chain has TRBV7-2 and TRBJ2-7, with D perhaps TRBD1 (6 bases). Trimming took 6 bases from V and 4 from J, leaving 16 bases between them. The CDR3 has 14 amino acids. CDR1 and CDR2 from the germline V gene are SGHTA and FQGNSA.

V gene TRBV11-2 combines with J gene TRBJ2-3; D is uncertain. V was pared by 1 base and J by 7 bases, with 9 bases between. Germline assignment: CDR1 SGHAT and CDR2 FQNNGV. The length of the CDR3 is 13 residues. Here the CDR3 reads CASSLVGQHTQYF. CDR3 coding DNA: TGTGCCAGCAGCTTAGTTGGCCAGCATACGCAGTATTTT. The complete variable domain, with remaining parts taken from reference TRBV11-2 and TRBJ2-3, reads EAGVAQSPRYKIIEKRQSVAFWCNPISGHATLYWYQQILGQGPKLLIQFQNNGVVDDSQLPKDRFSAERLKGVDSTLKIQPAKLEDSAVYLCASSLVGQHTQYFGPGTRLTVL.

By proportion, this clonotype is medium-sized. The chain has TRBV6-1 and TRBJ1-2, with 9 bases that match TRBD1. Germline V gene lookup returns CDR1 MNHNS and CDR2 SASEGT. With 9 bases clipped from V and 3 bases from J, the junction kept 8 bases outside the gene matches. The CDR3 covers 14 residues. This CDR3 is CARRDDRGDYGYTF. The CDR3 DNA follows: TGTGCCAGGCGGGATGACAGGGGGGACTATGGCTACACCTTC.

This chain joins TRBV2 and TRBJ1-6, with D maybe TRBD1 (5 bases). The CDR3 contains 15 residues. The germline V gene has CDR1 SNHLY and CDR2 FYNNEI. The V end was cut by 8 bases, the J end by 0 bases, with 11 bases between. The CDR3 spells CASGRESSYNSPLHF. The DNA for the CDR3 is TGTGCCAGCGGCAGGGAGAGCTCCTATAATTCACCCCTCCACTTT.

Only a few counts were recorded for this clonotype. This chain uses TRBV7-6 with TRBJ1-4; D possibly corresponds to TRBD1 (6 bases). The CDR3 sequence is 12 residues long. V dropped 5 bases and J dropped 8 bases, with 9 bases sitting between them. Germline V CDR1 and CDR2: SGHVS, FNYEAQ. CDR3 protein: CASSEQGEKLFF. The CDR3 DNA reads TGTGCCAGCAGCGAACAGGGCGAAAAACTGTTTTTT.

This clonotype has ten or more counts. J is TRBJ1-4 and V is TRBV6-1; D might be TRBD1 (5 bases). The CDR3 covers 13 residues. Germline V gene lookup returns CDR1 MNHNS and CDR2 SASEGT. The germline V and J ends were trimmed by 4 bases and 8 bases, with 11 bases remaining between them. The CDR3 region has the DNA TGTGCCAGCAGTGCGGGGGACTGGGAAAAACTGTTTTTT. Protein product: CASSAGDWEKLFF.